This T cell receptor beta chain was captured by sequencing in a study of identifying expanded T cells in peripheral blood. Study-wide results and limits: About 1.2 clones differed between technical replicates, versus 16.4 and 19 over time. Roughly 2-week clone count variance significantly increased as total template count grew.

Profiled with immunoSEQ multiplex PCR; TCRdb holds only in-frame clones, not every one. The sample has roughly 90,000 clones, more than 75% seen once. No infections or other immune events were documented during collection. In regard to this clone: Its antigen is unknown.

V was cut by 5 bases and J by 1 base, with 5 bases left in between. CDR1 and CDR2 from the germline V gene are SNHLY and FYNNEI. The CDR3 loop spans 12 amino acids. V is TRBV2 and J is TRBJ1-2; D uncertain. The sequencing input was blood. The sequence was collected from a person aged 18-70 years in good health. CDR3 coding DNA: TGTGCCAGCAGTAGGGTTAACTATGGCTACACCTTC. As protein: CASSRVNYGYTF.